This T cell receptor (beta chain) was profiled in a study of T cell responses to AZD1222 COVID-19 vaccine. Whole-study results and caveats: It should be noted that donors were predominantly white British and more often female, and clonal diversity was possibly underestimated.

Germline CDR1 is SGHRS and CDR2 is YFSETQ. This CDR3 is built from 14 residues. Trimming shortened V by 2 bases and J by 0 bases, and 9 bases separated the two germline ends. Pooling covered second doses at about 4 or about 12 weeks. A note on this clone: Antigen specificity is unknown. Other DNA sequences within the sample encode an identical CDR3.

Repertoires were generated with immunoSEQ multiplex PCR, while TCRdb's copy carries only in-frame clones and drops some. The table shows about 140,000 clones, with 90% to 95% occurring only once. This clonotype was obtained from an adult who received the AZD1222 COVID-19 vaccine. The rearrangement uses TRBV5-1 and TRBJ2-7; D unresolved. The sample in question was peripheral blood, obtained 28 days after the second AZD1222 dose. The CDR3 sequence is CASSLGQSSYEQYF. CDR3 DNA: TGCGCCAGCAGCTTAGGTCAGAGCTCCTACGAGCAGTACTTC.